The clone carrying this T cell receptor (beta chain) was seen only a few times. Its matching antigen is unknown. These data originate in a study of blood T cells in healthy people across ages. This CDR3 region has 13 residues. The V gene's germline CDR1 is SGHRS and CDR2 YFSETQ. Trimming took off 4 bases at V and 3 bases at J, with 10 bases between the two ends. The use of a sample-barcoded 5' primer and a J-beta primer mix characterized a second PCR of about 7 to 12 cycles. MiXCR, applied by TCRdb to the 5' RACE reads, yields one record per CDR3 protein. The sample comprises some 890,000 distinct CDR3 sequences, about 28% of which are singletons, and roughly 10% rests with the top ten. Study results and limitations: Long-lived and aged donors differed, with more naive CD4+ cells and higher diversity in the long-lived. The recorded TCR beta diversity per million T cells decreased in a roughly linear manner with age. Unsorted PBMCs prevented conclusive naive versus antigen-experienced comparison.

The sample was also linked to a second study, of T cells of mothers and their children. That study reports: At a sensitivity of about 100 clones per million clonotypes, no persistent microchimeric T cell clones appeared.

The receptor was derived from a woman in her thirties or forties in good health. J is TRBJ2-5 and V is TRBV5-1; tentatively, D is TRBD1 (5 bases). Sequenced material: blood. The CDR3 DNA reads as TGCGCCAGCAGCGAAGGGGTGGAAGAGACCCAGTACTTC. This gives the protein CASSEGVEETQYF.